A selection of T cell receptor beta chains follows, all from one sample in a study of cytomegalovirus exposure and HLA in healthy donors. Clones were sequenced by immunoSEQ multiplex PCR, and TCRdb holds only the in-frame ones, with some missing. This table holds approximately 100,000 clones, 75% to 80% found once. Sequenced input: PBMCs. The receptors stem from a woman in her 40s in good health and CMV-seropositive. The CDR3 runs from the conserved cysteine through the conserved F or W. The D gene is left open where the match is weak. Size is omitted from some rows. Given values are once, few, many or a class for expanded clones.

V	J	size	D	CDR3	DNA
TRBV30	TRBJ2-5	.	TRBD2	CACRLAGQETQYF	TGTGCCTGCAGACTAGCGGGGCAAGAGACCCAGTACTTC
TRBV7-8	TRBJ2-5	.	.	CASSLGRVRQETQYF	TGTGCCAGCAGCTTAGGTCGGGTTCGCCAAGAGACCCAGTACTTC
TRBV2	TRBJ2-5	.	TRBD2	CASTKERGGAETQYF	TGTGCCAGCACCAAGGAGCGGGGGGGAGCGGAGACCCAGTACTTC
TRBV9	TRBJ1-2	.	.	CASSPPTGYGYTF	TGTGCCAGCAGCCCTCCCACAGGGTATGGCTACACCTTC
TRBV5-4	TRBJ2-7	.	.	CASSFSGYEQYF	TGTGCCAGCAGCTTTTCAGGATACGAGCAGTACTTC
TRBV7-9	TRBJ2-3	.	.	CASSSDFPDTQYF	TGTGCCAGCAGCTCGGACTTTCCGGATACGCAGTATTTT
TRBV29-1	TRBJ1-1	.	.	CSATGTPNTEAFF	TGCAGCGCAACCGGGACACCGAACACTGAAGCTTTCTTT
TRBV6-1	TRBJ2-5	.	TRBD2	CASSEQTSGVGETQYF	TGTGCCAGCAGTGAACAGACTAGCGGGGTCGGGGAGACCCAGTACTTC
TRBV7-9	TRBJ1-5	.	.	CASSFSGGRGQPQHF	TGTGCCAGCAGCTTTTCGGGGGGGCGCGGTCAGCCCCAGCATTTT
TRBV5-6	TRBJ1-4	few	.	CASSLVLGQNEKLFF	TGTGCCAGCAGCTTGGTACTGGGCCAGAATGAAAAACTGTTTTTT
TRBV6-1	TRBJ2-3	.	.	CASIRQGRDTQYF	TGTGCCAGCATAAGGCAGGGGAGAGATACGCAGTATTTT
TRBV7-8	TRBJ2-4	once	.	CASSLSGALAKNIQYF	TGTGCCAGCAGCTTATCGGGAGCCCTAGCCAAAAACATTCAGTACTTC
TRBV27	TRBJ2-2	.	TRBD1	CASRTGGRYTGELFF	TGTGCCAGCAGGACAGGGGGTAGATACACCGGGGAGCTGTTTTTT
TRBV2	TRBJ2-2	.	TRBD2	CASSELAGGTGELFF	TGTGCCAGCAGCGAATTAGCGGGGGGCACCGGGGAGCTGTTTTTT
TRBV30	TRBJ2-7	.	.	CAWSVGGYSSYEQYF	TGTGCCTGGAGTGTAGGAGGTTACAGCTCCTACGAGCAGTACTTC
TRBV6-1	TRBJ1-2	.	.	CASRLQGIGGYTF	TGTGCCAGCAGACTTCAGGGGATCGGAGGCTACACCTTC
TRBV7-9	TRBJ2-5	.	.	CASSRPYYSQETQYF	TGTGCCAGCAGCCGTCCCTATTACAGCCAAGAGACCCAGTACTTC
TRBV6-1	TRBJ1-6	once	.	CASSEGRKGNSPLHF	TGTGCCAGCAGTGAAGGGAGGAAAGGAAATTCACCCCTCCACTTT
TRBV5-1	TRBJ1-1	.	.	CASSLEPSGEAFF	TGCGCCAGCAGCTTGGAGCCATCGGGTGAAGCTTTCTTT
TRBV5-1	TRBJ2-5	once	TRBD2	CASSSTSEETQYF	TGCGCCAGCAGCTCGACTAGCGAGGAGACCCAGTACTTC
TRBV5-6	TRBJ2-4	.	TRBD1	CASSSPREGQTLAKNIQYF	TGTGCCAGCAGCTCCCCTAGAGAGGGACAGACTCTAGCCAAAAACATTCAGTACTTC
TRBV13	TRBJ2-3	.	.	CASSLDRIDTQYF	TGTGCCAGCAGCTTAGATCGTATAGATACGCAGTATTTT
TRBV19	TRBJ1-2	.	TRBD1	CASSHVGQANYGYTF	TGTGCCAGTAGCCACGTAGGACAGGCTAACTATGGCTACACCTTC
TRBV2	TRBJ2-5	.	.	CASRGGQGETQYF	TGTGCCAGTAGAGGAGGGCAGGGAGAGACCCAGTACTTC
TRBV28	TRBJ1-2	few	.	CASSLMQAYGYTF	TGTGCCAGCAGTTTAATGCAGGCCTATGGCTACACCTTC
TRBV18	TRBJ1-5	.	.	CASSPGQTNQPQHF	TGTGCCAGCTCACCCGGACAGACAAATCAGCCCCAGCATTTT
TRBV5-4	TRBJ2-7	few	.	CASSLDRVGEQYF	TGTGCCAGCAGCTTGGACAGGGTCGGAGAGCAGTACTTC
TRBV5-1	TRBJ1-1	.	.	CASSLALAPGEAFF	TGCGCCAGCAGCTTGGCCTTAGCCCCAGGGGAAGCTTTCTTT
TRBV19	TRBJ2-7	.	TRBD1	CASSIPGTGYEQYF	TGTGCCAGTAGTATCCCCGGGACAGGGTACGAGCAGTACTTC
TRBV5-1	TRBJ2-1	.	.	CASSLGGRANEQFF	TGCGCCAGCAGCTTGGGGGGCAGGGCTAATGAGCAGTTCTTC
TRBV5-1	TRBJ1-6	.	.	CASSLEQLYNSPLHF	TGCGCCAGCAGCTTGGAACAGCTGTATAATTCACCCCTCCACTTT
TRBV21-1	TRBJ1-6	.	.	CASSTLYGTDSDNSPLHF	TGTGCCAGCAGCACCCTTTATGGGACAGACAGCGATAATTCACCCCTCCACTTT